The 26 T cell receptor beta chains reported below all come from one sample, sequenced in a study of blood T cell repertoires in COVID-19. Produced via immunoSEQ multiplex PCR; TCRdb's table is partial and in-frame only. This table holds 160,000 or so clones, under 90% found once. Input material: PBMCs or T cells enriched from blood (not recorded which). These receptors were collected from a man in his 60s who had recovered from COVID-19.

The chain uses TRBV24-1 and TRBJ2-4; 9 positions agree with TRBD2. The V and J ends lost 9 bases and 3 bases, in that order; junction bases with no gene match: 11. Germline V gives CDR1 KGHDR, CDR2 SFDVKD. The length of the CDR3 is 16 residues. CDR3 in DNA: TGTGCCACCGCTCCTGGAGCGGGGGGTTTCAAAAACATTCAGTACTTC. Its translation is CATAPGAGGFKNIQYF.

The CDR3 loop is CASKRLTGGNTEAFF. The CDR3, as DNA: TGTGCCAGCAAAAGGCTCACAGGGGGGAACACTGAAGCTTTCTTT. V usage is TRBV2 and J usage is TRBJ1-1, with 8 bases that match TRBD1. With 7 bases clipped from V and 1 base from J, the junction kept 8 bases outside the gene matches. The CDR3 spans 15 residues. Germline lookup yields CDR1 SNHLY and CDR2 FYNNEI.

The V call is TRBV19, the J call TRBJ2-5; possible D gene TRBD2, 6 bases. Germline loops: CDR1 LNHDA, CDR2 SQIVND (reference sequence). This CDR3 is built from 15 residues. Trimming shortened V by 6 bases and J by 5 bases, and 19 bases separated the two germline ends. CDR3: CASSATSTEGETQYF. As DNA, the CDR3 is TGTGCCAGTAGCGCTACTAGCACTGAGGGGGAGACCCAGTACTTC. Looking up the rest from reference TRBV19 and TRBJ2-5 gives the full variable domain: DGGITQSPKYLFRKEGQNVTLSCEQNLNHDAMYWYRQDPGQGLRLIYYSQIVNDFQKGDIAEGYSVSREKKESFPLTVTSAQKNPTAFYLCASSATSTEGETQYFGPGTRLLVL.

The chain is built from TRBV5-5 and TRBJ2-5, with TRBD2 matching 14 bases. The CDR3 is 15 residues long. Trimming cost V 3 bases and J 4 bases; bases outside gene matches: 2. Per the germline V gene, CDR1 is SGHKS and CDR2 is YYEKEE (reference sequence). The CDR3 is CASSSGLAGGETQYF. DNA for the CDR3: TGTGCCAGCAGCTCCGGACTAGCGGGGGGAGAGACCCAGTACTTC.

DNA of the CDR3: TGTGCCAGCACCGCGGGACAGGCTGGAAACACCATATATTTT. The encoded protein is CASTAGQAGNTIYF. The chain uses TRBV3-1 (or the pseudogene TRBV3-2) and TRBJ1-3, with 8 bases aligning to TRBD1. The germline V gene has CDR1 LGHDT and CDR2 YNNKEL (reference sequence). Trimming at V came to 7 bases and at J to 2 bases, leaving 4 bases not matched to a gene. This CDR3 is built from 14 residues.

The CDR3 DNA reads TGTGCCAGCAGTCCCTGGGCCCAGACAGAAGAGACCCAGTACTTC. This codes for CASSPWAQTEETQYF. The chain links TRBV6-5 to TRBJ2-5, with a possible D match to TRBD1 (5 bases). V gave up 5 bases and J gave up 3 bases, with 16 bases separating them. CDR3 length: 15 residues. CDR1 is MNHEY and CDR2 is SVGAGI in the germline V gene.

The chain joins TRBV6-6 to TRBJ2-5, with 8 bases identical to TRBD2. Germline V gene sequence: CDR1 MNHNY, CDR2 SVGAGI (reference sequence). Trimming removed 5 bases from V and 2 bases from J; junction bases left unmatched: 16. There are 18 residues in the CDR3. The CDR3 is CASSPGRGGNWGQETQYF. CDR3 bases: TGTGCCAGCAGTCCCGGGAGGGGTGGGAATTGGGGACAAGAGACCCAGTACTTC.

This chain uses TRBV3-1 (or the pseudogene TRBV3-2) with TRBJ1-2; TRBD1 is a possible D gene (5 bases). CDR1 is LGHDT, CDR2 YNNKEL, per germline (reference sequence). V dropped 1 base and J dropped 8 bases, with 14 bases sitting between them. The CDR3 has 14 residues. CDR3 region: CASSQGSTVNGYTF. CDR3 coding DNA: TGTGCCAGCAGCCAAGGTTCGACAGTCAACGGCTACACCTTC.

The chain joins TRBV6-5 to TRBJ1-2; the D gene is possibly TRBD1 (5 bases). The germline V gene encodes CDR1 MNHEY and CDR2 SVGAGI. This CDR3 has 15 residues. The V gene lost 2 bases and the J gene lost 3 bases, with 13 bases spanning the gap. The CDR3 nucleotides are TGTGCCAGCAGTTACGGGCAGAGGGACTACTATGGCTACACCTTC. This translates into CASSYGQRDYYGYTF.

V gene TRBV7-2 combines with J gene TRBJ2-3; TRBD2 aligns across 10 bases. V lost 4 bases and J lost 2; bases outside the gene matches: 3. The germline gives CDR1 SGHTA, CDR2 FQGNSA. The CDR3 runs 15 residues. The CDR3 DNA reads TGTGCCAGCAGCTCAGGACTAGCGGACACAGATACGCAGTATTTT. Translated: CASSSGLADTDTQYF.

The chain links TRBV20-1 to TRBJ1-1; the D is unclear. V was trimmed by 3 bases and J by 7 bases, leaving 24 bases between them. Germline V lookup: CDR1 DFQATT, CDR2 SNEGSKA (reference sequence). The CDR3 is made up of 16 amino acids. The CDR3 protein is CSASPPGSHWSREAFF. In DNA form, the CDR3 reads TGCAGTGCTAGTCCCCCCGGGTCCCACTGGAGCCGTGAAGCTTTCTTT.

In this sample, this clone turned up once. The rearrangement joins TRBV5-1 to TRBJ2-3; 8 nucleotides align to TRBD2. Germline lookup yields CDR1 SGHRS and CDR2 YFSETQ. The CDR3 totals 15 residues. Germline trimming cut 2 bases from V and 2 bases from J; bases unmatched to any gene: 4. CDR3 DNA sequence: TGCGCCAGCAGCTTTAGCGGGGTGAACACAGATACGCAGTATTTT. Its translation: CASSFSGVNTDTQYF.

The CDR3 loop is CASSFIPGQGNSPLHF. Written as DNA, the CDR3 is TGTGCCAGCAGTTTCATACCGGGACAAGGAAATTCACCCCTCCACTTT. The chain carries TRBV27 and TRBJ1-6, with D tentatively TRBD1 (6 bases). V lost 3 bases, J lost 7 bases, and 16 bases lay in between. Germline V CDR1 and CDR2: MNHEY, SMNVEV (reference sequence). The CDR3 contains 16 residues.

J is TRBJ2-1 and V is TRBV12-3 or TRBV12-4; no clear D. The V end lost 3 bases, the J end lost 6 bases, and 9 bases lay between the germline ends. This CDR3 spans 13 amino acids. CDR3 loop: CASSFDIPNEQFF. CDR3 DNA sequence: TGTGCCAGCAGTTTCGACATCCCCAATGAGCAGTTCTTC.

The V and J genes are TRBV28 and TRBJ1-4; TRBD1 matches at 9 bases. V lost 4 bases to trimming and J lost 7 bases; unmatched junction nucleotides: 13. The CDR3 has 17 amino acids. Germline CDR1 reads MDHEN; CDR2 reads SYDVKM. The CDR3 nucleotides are TGTGCCAGCAGTTACAGTTTGATGGGACAGGGAGGTGAAAAACTGTTTTTT. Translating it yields CASSYSLMGQGGEKLFF.

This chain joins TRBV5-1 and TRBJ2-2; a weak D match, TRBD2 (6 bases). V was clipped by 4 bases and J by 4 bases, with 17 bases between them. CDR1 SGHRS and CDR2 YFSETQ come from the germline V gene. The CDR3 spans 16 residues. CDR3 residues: CASSLLPRRGTGELFF. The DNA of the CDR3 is TGCGCCAGCAGCCTACTACCTAGGAGGGGCACCGGGGAGCTGTTTTTT.

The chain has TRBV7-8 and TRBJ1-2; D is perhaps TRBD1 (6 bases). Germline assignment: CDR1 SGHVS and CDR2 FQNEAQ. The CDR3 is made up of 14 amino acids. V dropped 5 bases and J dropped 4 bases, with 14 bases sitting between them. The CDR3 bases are TGTGCCAGCAGCGTGAGACAGGCGTCCTATGGCTACACCTTC. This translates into CASSVRQASYGYTF.

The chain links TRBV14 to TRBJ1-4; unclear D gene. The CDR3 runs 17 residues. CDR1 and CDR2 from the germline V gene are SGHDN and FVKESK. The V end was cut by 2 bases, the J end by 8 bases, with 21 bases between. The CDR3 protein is CASSQTQWKDAGEKLFF. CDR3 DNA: TGTGCCAGCAGCCAAACGCAATGGAAAGACGCGGGGGAAAAACTGTTTTTT. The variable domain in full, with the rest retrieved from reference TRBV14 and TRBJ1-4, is EAGVTQFPSHSVIEKGQTVTLRCDPISGHDNLYWYRRVMGKEIKFLLHFVKESKQDESGMPNNRFLAERTGGTYSTLKVQPAELEDSGVYFCASSQTQWKDAGEKLFFGSGTQLSVL.

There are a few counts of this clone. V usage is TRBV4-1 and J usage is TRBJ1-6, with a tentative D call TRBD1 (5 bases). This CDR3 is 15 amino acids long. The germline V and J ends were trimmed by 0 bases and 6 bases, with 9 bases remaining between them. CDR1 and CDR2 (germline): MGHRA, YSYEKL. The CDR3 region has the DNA TGCGCCAGCAGCCAAGAGGGGCCCCTTAATTCACCCCTCCACTTT. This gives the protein CASSQEGPLNSPLHF.

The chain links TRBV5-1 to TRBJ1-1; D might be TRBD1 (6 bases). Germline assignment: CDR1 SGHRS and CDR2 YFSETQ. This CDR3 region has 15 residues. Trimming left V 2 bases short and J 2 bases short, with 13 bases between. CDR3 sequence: CASSFENRENTEAFF. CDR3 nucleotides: TGCGCCAGCAGCTTCGAAAACAGGGAAAACACTGAAGCTTTCTTT.

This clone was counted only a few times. In nucleotides, the CDR3 is TGTGCCTGGAGCCGGTTGGGAACAGGGGCCTATGGCTACACCTTC. Amino acid sequence: CAWSRLGTGAYGYTF. V usage is TRBV30 and J usage is TRBJ1-2, with 7 bases that match TRBD1. The CDR3 consists of 15 residues. Germline CDR1 GTSNPN, CDR2 SVGIG (reference sequence). After removal of 3 bases from V and 4 bases from J, the junction contained 11 bases not matched to a gene. The whole variable domain, filled in from reference TRBV30 and TRBJ1-2, reads SQTIHQWPATLVQPVGSPLSLECTVEGTSNPNLYWYRQAAGRGLQLLFYSVGIGQISSEVPQNLSASRPQDRQFILSSKKLLLSDSGFYLCAWSRLGTGAYGYTFGSGTRLTVV.

CDR3 bases: TGCAGTGCTAGTCGGCAGGGACAGGGAAAAACTGAAGCTTTCTTT. Amino acids: CSASRQGQGKTEAFF. The V and J genes are TRBV20-1 and TRBJ1-1, with 9 bases that match TRBD1. The CDR3 is 15 residues long. Germline CDR1 and CDR2: DFQATT and SNEGSKA (reference sequence). The V segment lost 3 bases and the J segment 5 bases; nucleotides outside the gene matches: 10.

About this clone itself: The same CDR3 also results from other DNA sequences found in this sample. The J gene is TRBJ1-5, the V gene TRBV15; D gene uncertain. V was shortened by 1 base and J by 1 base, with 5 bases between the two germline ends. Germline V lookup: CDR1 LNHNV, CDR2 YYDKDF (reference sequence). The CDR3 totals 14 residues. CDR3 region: CATSRVASNQPQHF. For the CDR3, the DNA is TGTGCCACCAGCAGAGTGGCCAGCAATCAGCCCCAGCATTTT.

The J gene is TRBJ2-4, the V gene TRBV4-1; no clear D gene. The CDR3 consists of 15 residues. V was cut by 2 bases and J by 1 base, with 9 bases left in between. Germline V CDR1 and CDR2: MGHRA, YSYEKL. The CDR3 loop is CASSQLGLAKNIQYF. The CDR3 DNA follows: TGCGCCAGCAGCCAACTCGGTCTGGCCAAAAACATTCAGTACTTC.

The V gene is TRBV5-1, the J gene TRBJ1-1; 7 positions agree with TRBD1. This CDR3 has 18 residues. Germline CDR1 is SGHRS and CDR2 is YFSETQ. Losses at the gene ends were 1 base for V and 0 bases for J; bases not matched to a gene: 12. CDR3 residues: CASSLSVQGNQMNTEAFF. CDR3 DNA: TGCGCCAGCAGCTTGTCCGTACAGGGGAATCAGATGAACACTGAAGCTTTCTTT.

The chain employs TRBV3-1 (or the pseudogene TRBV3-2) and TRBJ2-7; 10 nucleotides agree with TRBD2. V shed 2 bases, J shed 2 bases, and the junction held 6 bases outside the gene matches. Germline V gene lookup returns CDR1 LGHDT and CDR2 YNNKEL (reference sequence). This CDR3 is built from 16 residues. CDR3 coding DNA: TGTGCCAGCAGCCAAACCGGGACTAGCGAGACCTACGAGCAGTACTTC. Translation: CASSQTGTSETYEQYF.